Shown below are 22 T cell receptor beta chains from a single sample sequenced in a study of shared clonotypes between healthy human individuals. Positively selected for CCR7, the CD45RO-negative cells used as naive CD8 cells excluded terminally differentiated effector memory CD45RA+ cells. Sequenced by immunoSEQ multiplex PCR; TCRdb stores in-frame clones only, minus some. The table shows 760,000 or so clones, with about 96% occurring only once. Sequencing used naive CD8+ T cells sorted from blood. All receptors come from a man aged 25 to 45 in good health.

This chain links TRBV4-3 with TRBJ2-1, with 8 bases identical to TRBD1. The CDR3 sequence is 16 residues long. Per germline, CDR1 LGHNA and CDR2 YSLEER. J gave up 3 bases and V 0 bases, and 4 bases lay outside the gene matches. CDR3 sequence reads: CASSQELGTGYNEQFF. As DNA, the CDR3 is TGCGCCAGCAGCCAAGAACTCGGGACAGGCTACAATGAGCAGTTCTTC.

V gene TRBV27 combines with J gene TRBJ1-1; a possible D gene is TRBD1 (6 bases). Trimming shortened V by 4 bases and J by 2 bases, and 14 bases separated the two germline ends. This CDR3 contains 15 residues. Germline V lookup: CDR1 MNHEY, CDR2 SMNVEV (reference sequence). CDR3 bases: TGTGCCAGCAGTTCCAGCCGGACAGCCAACACTGAAGCTTTCTTT. This codes for CASSSSRTANTEAFF.

The chain joins TRBV6-1 to TRBJ2-7; 7 bases fit TRBD1. The V segment lost 3 bases and the J segment 5 bases; nucleotides outside the gene matches: 13. The CDR3 has 16 residues. Germline CDR1 is MNHNS and CDR2 is SASEGT. The CDR3 DNA is TGTGCCAGCAGTGATCGAGACAGGGTATCTTCCCACGAGCAGTACTTC. This encodes CASSDRDRVSSHEQYF.

As for this clone: The same CDR3 can be traced to other DNA sequences in this sample. V and J are TRBV7-9 and TRBJ2-7; D is unclear. Deletions cut 3 bases from V and 3 bases from J, with 9 bases between. This CDR3 spans 13 amino acids. Germline CDR1 is SEHNR and CDR2 is FQNEAQ (reference sequence). This CDR3 is CASSLPSSYEQYF. CDR3 DNA: TGTGCCAGCAGCTTGCCTAGTAGCTACGAGCAGTACTTC. Using reference TRBV7-9 and TRBJ2-7 for the parts outside the CDR3, the full variable domain is DTGVSQNPRHKITKRGQNVTFRCDPISEHNRLYWYRQTLGQGPEFLTYFQNEAQLEKSRLLSDRFSAERPKGSFSTLEIQRTEQGDSAMYLCASSLPSSYEQYFGPGTRLTVT.

The chain employs TRBV21-1 and TRBJ2-7; the table's D call of TRBD1 was not tested on the DNA. TRBV21-1 has pseudogene status. This CDR3 has 14 amino acids. The CDR3, as DNA: TGTGCCAGCAGCAACCGGGACAGCTCCTACGAGCAGTACTTC. Amino acid sequence: CASSNRDSSYEQYF.

The rearrangement joins TRBV27 to TRBJ1-2; a possible D gene is TRBD1 (5 bases). The CDR3 has 15 residues. V lost 0 bases, J lost 2 bases, and 10 bases lay in between. The germline V gene has CDR1 MNHEY and CDR2 SMNVEV (reference sequence). The chain's CDR3 is CASSLSQGANYGYTF. CDR3 DNA sequence: TGTGCCAGCAGTTTATCCCAAGGGGCCAACTATGGCTACACCTTC.

The V call is TRBV28, the J call TRBJ2-7; TRBD2 agrees at 7 bases. Germline V gene lookup returns CDR1 MDHEN and CDR2 SYDVKM. Trimming took 2 bases from V and 2 from J; bases not matched to a gene: 12. This CDR3 is built from 17 residues. CDR3 loop: CASSLHRTQRETYEQYF. Written as DNA, the CDR3 is TGTGCCAGCAGTTTACACAGAACCCAGCGGGAAACCTACGAGCAGTACTTC.

This chain uses TRBV6-1 with TRBJ1-4, with D uncertain. Deletions cut 7 bases from V and 6 bases from J, with 18 bases between. The CDR3 is 15 amino acids. Germline V gives CDR1 MNHNS, CDR2 SASEGT. In nucleotides, the CDR3 is TGTGCCAGCACCTTGACCACCGTTTGGGATGAAAAACTGTTTTTT. This codes for CASTLTTVWDEKLFF.

This chain connects TRBV6-1 to TRBJ1-3, with D possibly being TRBD1 (5 bases). V lost 9 bases and J lost 0, with 12 bases in between. This CDR3 has 14 residues. Germline-derived CDR1 and CDR2 are MNHNS and SASEGT. CDR3 DNA sequence: TGTGCCAGTGTCGGGGCACTCTCTGGAAACACCATATATTTT. It codes for CASVGALSGNTIYF.

The V gene is TRBV15, the J gene TRBJ2-3, with D hard to call. The CDR3 extends over 15 amino acids. Germline CDR1 reads LNHNV; CDR2 reads YYDKDF (reference sequence). V was clipped by 0 bases and J by 2 bases, with 9 bases between them. DNA for the CDR3: TGTGCCACCAGCAGAGAGTCCAGACCCACAGATACGCAGTATTTT. Protein: CATSRESRPTDTQYF.

The chain recombines TRBV29-1 with TRBJ2-1; D gene ambiguous. V lost 4 bases and J lost 0, with 10 bases in between. The germline V gene encodes CDR1 SQVTM and CDR2 ANQGSEA. The CDR3 has 14 residues. The CDR3 DNA is TGCAGCGTTGGAGAACCAAGCTCCTACAATGAGCAGTTCTTC. Translation gives CSVGEPSSYNEQFF.

The V call is TRBV27, the J call TRBJ2-7, with 7 positions matching TRBD1. Trimming took 8 bases from V and 3 from J; bases not matched to a gene: 7. CDR1 is MNHEY, CDR2 SMNVEV, per germline (reference sequence). The CDR3 contains 13 residues. Written as DNA, the CDR3 is TGTGCCAGCGGGGGACAGACTTACTACGAGCAGTACTTC. Protein: CASGGQTYYEQYF.

The rearrangement joins TRBV27 to TRBJ1-1; maybe TRBD1 (5 bases). CDR1 MNHEY and CDR2 SMNVEV come from the germline V gene (reference sequence). Trimming pared 6 bases from V and 8 bases from J, leaving 10 bases between. The CDR3 sequence is 11 residues long. CDR3 in amino acids: CASRSGPEAFF. DNA of the CDR3: TGTGCCAGCAGGTCAGGGCCCGAAGCTTTCTTT.

The V and J genes are TRBV9 and TRBJ2-7; no clear D. Germline CDR1 is SGDLS and CDR2 is YYNGEE. V gave up 3 bases and J gave up 2 bases, with 12 bases separating them. The CDR3 contains 14 residues. This CDR3 reads CASSAGGLTYEQYF. The CDR3, as DNA: TGTGCCAGCAGCGCGGGCGGATTAACCTACGAGCAGTACTTC.

The rearrangement joins TRBV1 to TRBJ2-5; the table's TRBD2 call for D was not verified on the DNA. TRBV1 is deemed a pseudogene. This CDR3 comprises 15 residues. This CDR3 is CTSSQVLAGGRTQYF. CDR3 sequence (DNA): TGCACCAGCAGCCAAGTACTAGCGGGGGGGCGGACCCAGTACTTC.

V and J are TRBV14 and TRBJ1-1; D not resolved. V lost 4 bases, J lost 1 base, and 13 bases lay in between. CDR3 size: 15 residues. Germline assignment: CDR1 SGHDN and CDR2 FVKESK. CDR3 sequence reads: CASSPVNWPNTEAFF. CDR3 DNA sequence: TGTGCCAGCAGCCCGGTGAATTGGCCGAACACTGAAGCTTTCTTT.

This clone was observed once. Other DNA sequences from this sample encode an identical CDR3 as well. This sequence joins TRBV12-5 and TRBJ1-2; D is undetermined. The V gene lost 1 base and the J gene lost 6 bases, with 6 bases spanning the gap. CDR3 size: 12 residues. Germline V gives CDR1 LGHNT, CDR2 FRNRAP. The DNA of the CDR3 is TGTGCTAGTGGTTTGGCAGGTGATGGCTACACCTTC. This codes for CASGLAGDGYTF.

CDR3 DNA sequence: TGTGCCAGTCGCGATCGAGAACCTAATGAAAAACTGTTTTTT. It yields the protein CASRDREPNEKLFF. The genes are TRBV6-1 and TRBJ1-4; D is unclear. CDR1 MNHNS and CDR2 SASEGT come from the germline V gene. There are 14 residues in the CDR3. V was pared by 9 bases and J by 3 bases, with 14 bases between.

This sequence joins TRBV4-3 and TRBJ2-3; D uncertain. CDR3 length: 15 amino acids. Germline lookup yields CDR1 LGHNA and CDR2 YSLEER. Trimming cost V 0 bases and J 0 bases, with 7 bases left between them. The CDR3 protein is CASSQEVFSTDTQYF. For the CDR3, the DNA is TGCGCCAGCAGCCAAGAGGTTTTTAGCACAGATACGCAGTATTTT.

This clone was seen only once. This chain connects TRBV4-1 to TRBJ2-5; 9 bases agree with TRBD1. The CDR3 spans 14 residues. Trimming took 1 base from V and 5 from J; bases not matched to a gene: 2. The germline CDR1 and CDR2 sequences are MGHRA and YSYEKL. CDR3 amino acids: CASSQGQGGETQYF. CDR3 bases: TGCGCCAGCAGCCAAGGACAGGGGGGCGAGACCCAGTACTTC.

This chain connects TRBV30 to TRBJ1-2; 7 nucleotides line up with TRBD1. Germline V gives CDR1 GTSNPN, CDR2 SVGIG (reference sequence). This CDR3 is built from 14 residues. V was clipped by 2 bases and J by 2 bases; unmatched bases: 5. The CDR3 reads CAWSWTGLNYGYTF. Here the CDR3 DNA reads TGTGCCTGGAGTTGGACAGGCCTAAACTATGGCTACACCTTC.

This chain links TRBV4-3 with TRBJ2-7, with unresolved D. Trimming pared 0 bases from V and 4 bases from J, leaving 7 bases between. CDR3 length equals 13 residues. The germline gives CDR1 LGHNA, CDR2 YSLEER. DNA for the CDR3: TGCGCCAGCAGCCAAGATTTCACTTACGAGCAGTACTTC. Translation: CASSQDFTYEQYF.